The clone carrying this T cell receptor (beta chain) was counted at least ten times. What it binds is not known. These data originate in a study of CD8 T cells in ankylosing spondylitis. Broader study findings: Reactive arthritis synovial fluid and blood were previously reported to contain some motif variants. As reported, disease-linked clones showed significant enrichment in matched ankylosing spondylitis synovial fluid.

CDR3 length equals 12 residues. V was trimmed by 7 bases and J by 2 bases, leaving 9 bases between them. Germline V gives CDR1 DFQATT, CDR2 SNEGSKA (reference sequence). TCRdb re-called the 5' RACE reads through MiXCR, storing one row per CDR3 protein. The top ten clones hold under 30% of a sample with approximately 25,000 distinct CDR3 sequences, roughly a sixth of them seen once. The TCR was taken from a male donor with ankylosing spondylitis or in good health (not recorded which). Sequencing was done on a sample of blood. The chain couples TRBV20-1 to TRBJ1-5, with D possibly TRBD1 on 6 matching bases. CDR3 loop: CSGGARNQPQHF. CDR3 coding DNA: TGCAGTGGGGGGGCTCGCAATCAGCCCCAGCATTTT.